This T cell receptor beta chain was sequenced for a study of monozygotic twins with cystic fibrosis. Study results and caveats: Monozygotic CF twins shared more identical nucleotide clonotypes than unrelated patients. Clonality was generally low (median about 0.0095), higher in the most severe patients.

This clone was counted only a few times. Antigen specificity is unknown. TCRdb's copy holds only in-frame clones and misses some; the assay was immunoSEQ multiplex PCR. Of 35,000 or so clones in the sample, about 87% were seen once. The germline gives CDR1 SQVTM, CDR2 ANQGSEA. The CDR3 totals 13 residues. The germline V and J ends were trimmed by 6 bases and 5 bases, with 16 bases remaining between them. The sequenced sample consisted of blood. This chain connects TRBV29-1 to TRBJ1-1; D gene unclear. This clonotype originated in a girl aged 2 to 9 with cystic fibrosis. For the CDR3, the DNA is TGCAGCGTACAAGGGCGACGCGTGACTGAAGCTTTCTTT. Amino acid sequence: CSVQGRRVTEAFF.